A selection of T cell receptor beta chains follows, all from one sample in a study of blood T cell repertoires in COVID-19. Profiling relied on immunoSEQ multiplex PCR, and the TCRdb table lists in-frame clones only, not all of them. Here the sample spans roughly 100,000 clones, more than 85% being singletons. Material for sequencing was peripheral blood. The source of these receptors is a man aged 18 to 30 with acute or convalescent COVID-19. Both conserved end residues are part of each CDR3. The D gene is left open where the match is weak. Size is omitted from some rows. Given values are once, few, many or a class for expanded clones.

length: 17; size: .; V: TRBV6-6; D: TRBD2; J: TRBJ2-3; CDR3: CASSHILAGGSADTQYF; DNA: TGTGCCAGCAGTCACATTTTAGCGGGGGGGTCGGCAGATACGCAGTATTTT
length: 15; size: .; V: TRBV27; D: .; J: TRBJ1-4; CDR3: CASSPGFSTNEKLFF; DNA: TGTGCCAGCAGTCCCGGGTTCTCGACTAATGAAAAACTGTTTTTT
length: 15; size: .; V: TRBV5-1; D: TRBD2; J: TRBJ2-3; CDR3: CASTSGGHSTDTQYF; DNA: TGCGCCAGCACATCGGGGGGGCATAGCACAGATACGCAGTATTTT
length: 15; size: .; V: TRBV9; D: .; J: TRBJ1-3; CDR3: CASSVDWEGGNTIYF; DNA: TGTGCCAGCAGCGTAGATTGGGAGGGAGGAAACACCATATATTTT
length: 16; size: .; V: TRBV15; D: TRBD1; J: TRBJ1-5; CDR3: CATSTHRQGVGQPQHF; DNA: TGTGCCACCAGCACCCACCGACAGGGAGTAGGACAGCCCCAGCATTTT
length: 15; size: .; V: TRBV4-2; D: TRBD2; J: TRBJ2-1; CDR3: CASSHPGLTFNEQFF; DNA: TGTGCCAGCAGCCACCCGGGACTAACCTTCAATGAGCAGTTCTTC
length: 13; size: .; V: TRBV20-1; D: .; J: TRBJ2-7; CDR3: CSASGGGRYEQYF; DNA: TGCAGTGCTAGTGGGGGTGGGAGGTACGAGCAGTACTTC
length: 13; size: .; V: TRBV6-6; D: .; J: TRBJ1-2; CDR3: CASSETVGYGYTF; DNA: TGTGCCAGCAGCGAAACGGTCGGCTATGGCTACACCTTC
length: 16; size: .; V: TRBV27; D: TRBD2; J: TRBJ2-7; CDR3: CASSLGGSGSHNEQYF; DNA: TGTGCCAGCAGTTTGGGGGGGAGCGGGAGTCATAACGAGCAGTACTTC
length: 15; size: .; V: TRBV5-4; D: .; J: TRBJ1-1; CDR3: CASSLGTIGRTEAFF; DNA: TGTGCCAGCAGCTTGGGGACAATCGGGAGGACTGAAGCTTTCTTT
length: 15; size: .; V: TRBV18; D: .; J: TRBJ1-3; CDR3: CASSHGGSSGNTIYF; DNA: TGTGCCAGCTCCCACGGGGGGAGCTCTGGAAACACCATATATTTT
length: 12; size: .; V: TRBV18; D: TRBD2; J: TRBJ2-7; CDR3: CASSLSGGEQYF; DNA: TGTGCCAGCTCACTGTCGGGAGGAGAGCAGTACTTC
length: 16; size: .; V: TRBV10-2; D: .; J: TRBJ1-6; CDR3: CASSPRPDRVGTPLHF; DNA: TGCGCCAGCAGTCCTCGCCCAGACAGAGTAGGGACACCCCTCCACTTT
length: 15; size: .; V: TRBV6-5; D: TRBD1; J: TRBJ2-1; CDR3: CASRATGGLGNEQFF; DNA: TGTGCCAGCAGGGCCACAGGGGGCTTAGGCAATGAGCAGTTCTTC
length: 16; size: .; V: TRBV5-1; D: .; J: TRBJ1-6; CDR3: CASSLESGIGNSPLHF; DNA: TGCGCCAGCAGCTTGGAGAGCGGGATCGGTAATTCACCCCTCCACTTT
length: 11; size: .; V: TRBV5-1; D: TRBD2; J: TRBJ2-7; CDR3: CASRGEGPSYF; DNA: TGCGCCAGCAGGGGGGAGGGCCCTTCGTACTTC
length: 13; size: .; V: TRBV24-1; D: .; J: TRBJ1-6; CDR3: CATSDFGGSPLHF; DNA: TGTGCCACCAGTGATTTCGGGGGGTCACCCCTCCACTTT
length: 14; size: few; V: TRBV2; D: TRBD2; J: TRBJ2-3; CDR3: CASSEGGQADTQYF; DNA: TGTGCCAGCAGTGAGGGAGGGCAGGCAGATACGCAGTATTTT
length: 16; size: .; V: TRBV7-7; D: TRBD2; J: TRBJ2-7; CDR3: CASSPFGGGISYEQYF; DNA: TGTGCCAGCAGCCCCTTCGGGGGAGGGATCTCCTACGAGCAGTACTTC
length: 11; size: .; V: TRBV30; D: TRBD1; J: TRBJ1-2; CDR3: CAWYRGEGYTF; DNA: TGTGCCTGGTACAGGGGGGAAGGCTACACCTTC
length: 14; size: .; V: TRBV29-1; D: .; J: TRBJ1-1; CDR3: CSVANLLYFTEAFF; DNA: TGCAGCGTTGCCAACCTTCTATACTTCACTGAAGCTTTCTTT
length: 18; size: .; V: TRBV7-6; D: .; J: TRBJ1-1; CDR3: CASSLVGWGGSMNTEAFF; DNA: TGTGCCAGCAGCTTAGTTGGGTGGGGGGGATCGATGAACACTGAAGCTTTCTTT
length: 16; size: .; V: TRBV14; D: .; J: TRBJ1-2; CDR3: CASSQVRTRPLYGYTF; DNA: TGTGCCAGCAGCCAAGTGAGGACAAGGCCCCTCTATGGCTACACCTTC
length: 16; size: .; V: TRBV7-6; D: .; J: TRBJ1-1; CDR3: CASSALGGREDTEAFF; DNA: TGTGCCAGCAGCGCCTTGGGAGGGAGGGAAGACACTGAAGCTTTCTTT
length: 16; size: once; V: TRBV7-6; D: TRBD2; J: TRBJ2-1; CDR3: CASSPGLAGGGNEQFF; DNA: TGTGCCAGCAGCCCCGGACTAGCGGGAGGGGGGAATGAGCAGTTCTTC
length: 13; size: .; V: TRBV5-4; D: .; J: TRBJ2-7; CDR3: CASSLGQIYEQYF; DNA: TGTGCCAGCAGCTTGGGGCAGATCTACGAGCAGTACTTC
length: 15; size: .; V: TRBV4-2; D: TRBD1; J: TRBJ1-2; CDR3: CASSQESPGQQGYTF; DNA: TGTGCCAGCAGCCAAGAGTCTCCGGGACAGCAGGGCTACACCTTC
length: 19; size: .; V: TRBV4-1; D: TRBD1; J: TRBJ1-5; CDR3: CASSQATRTGGRSNQPQHF; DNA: TGCGCCAGCAGCCAAGCCACCCGGACAGGGGGGAGAAGCAATCAGCCCCAGCATTTT
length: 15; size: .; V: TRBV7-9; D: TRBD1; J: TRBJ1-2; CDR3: CASRSITGVINGYTF; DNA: TGTGCCAGCAGGTCAATTACAGGGGTAATTAATGGCTACACCTTC
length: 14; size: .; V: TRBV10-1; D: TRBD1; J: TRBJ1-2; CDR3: CARKPTGVAYGYTF; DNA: TGCGCCAGGAAACCGACAGGGGTAGCCTATGGCTACACCTTC
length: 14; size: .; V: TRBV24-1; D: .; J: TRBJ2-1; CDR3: CATSDLLGGNEQFF; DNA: TGTGCCACCAGTGATTTGCTAGGGGGCAATGAGCAGTTCTTC
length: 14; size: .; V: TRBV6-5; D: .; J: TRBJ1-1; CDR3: CASSYSNQGTEAFF; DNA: TGTGCCAGCAGTTACTCGAACCAGGGTACCGAAGCTTTCTTT
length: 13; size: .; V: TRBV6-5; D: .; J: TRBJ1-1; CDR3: CASSYSGAGGAFF; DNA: TGTGCCAGCAGTTACTCTGGTGCGGGGGGCGCTTTCTTT
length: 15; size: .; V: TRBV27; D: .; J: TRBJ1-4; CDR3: CASSLGSALNEKLFF; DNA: TGTGCCAGCAGTTTAGGAAGCGCCCTTAATGAAAAACTGTTTTTT
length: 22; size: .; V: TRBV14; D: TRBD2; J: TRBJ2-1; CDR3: CASSQASISGNFDASSYNEQFF; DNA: TGTGCCAGCAGCCAAGCAAGCATTAGCGGGAATTTTGACGCGAGCTCCTACAATGAGCAGTTCTTC
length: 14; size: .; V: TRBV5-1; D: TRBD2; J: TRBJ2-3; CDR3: CASSPGTSTDTQYF; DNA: TGCGCCAGCAGCCCAGGGACTAGTACGGATACGCAGTATTTT
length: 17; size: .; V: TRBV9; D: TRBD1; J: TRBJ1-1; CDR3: CASSVLGQGSANTEAFF; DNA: TGTGCCAGCAGCGTTCTTGGACAGGGATCAGCGAACACTGAAGCTTTCTTT
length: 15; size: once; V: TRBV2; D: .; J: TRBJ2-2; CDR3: CASSVLGGDTGELFF; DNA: TGTGCCAGCAGTGTGTTAGGGGGAGACACCGGGGAGCTGTTTTTT
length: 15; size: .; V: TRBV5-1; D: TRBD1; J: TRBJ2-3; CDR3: CASSSNRGITDTQYF; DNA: TGCGCCAGCAGCTCCAACAGGGGAATTACAGATACGCAGTATTTT
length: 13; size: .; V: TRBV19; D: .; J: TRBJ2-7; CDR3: CASSPGLPYEQYF; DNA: TGTGCCAGTAGTCCGGGACTCCCCTACGAGCAGTACTTC
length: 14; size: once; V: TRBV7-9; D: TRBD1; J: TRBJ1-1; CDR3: CASTPDRGRTEAFF; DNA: TGTGCCAGCACCCCCGACAGGGGGCGGACTGAAGCTTTCTTT
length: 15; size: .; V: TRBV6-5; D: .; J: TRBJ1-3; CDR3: CASRGGRVGGNTIYF; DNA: TGTGCCAGCCGGGGAGGGAGGGTCGGCGGAAACACCATATATTTT
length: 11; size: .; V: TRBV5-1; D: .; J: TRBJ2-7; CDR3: CASGGQKEQYF; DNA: TGCGCCAGCGGGGGACAAAAGGAGCAGTACTTC
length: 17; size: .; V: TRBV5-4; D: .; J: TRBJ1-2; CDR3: CASSFGQNLGARYGYTF; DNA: TGTGCCAGCAGCTTCGGTCAAAATTTAGGAGCTCGCTATGGCTACACCTTC
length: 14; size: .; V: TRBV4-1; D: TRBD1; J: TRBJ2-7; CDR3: CASSQGGQVNEQYF; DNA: TGCGCCAGCAGCCAAGGGGGACAGGTAAACGAGCAGTACTTC
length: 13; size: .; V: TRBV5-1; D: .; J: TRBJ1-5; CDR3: CASSESTEQPQHF; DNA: TGCGCCAGCAGCGAATCGACAGAACAGCCCCAGCATTTT
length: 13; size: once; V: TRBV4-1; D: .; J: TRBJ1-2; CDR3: CASSLDRDYGYTF; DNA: TGCGCCAGCAGCTTGGACAGAGACTATGGCTACACCTTC
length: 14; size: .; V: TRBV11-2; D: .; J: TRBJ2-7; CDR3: CASSTQAGGNEQYF; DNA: TGTGCCAGCAGCACCCAAGCCGGGGGAAACGAGCAGTACTTC